This T cell receptor beta chain was sequenced in a study of PD-1 blockade in classical Hodgkin lymphoma. This sample's time point: cycle 4 day 1 (C4D1), after 6 weeks of nivolumab. Exposure to brentuximab vedotin varied, and each patient had relapsed following autologous stem cell transplantation. Of note for this clone: No antigen is known for it.

The protocol was immunoSEQ multiplex PCR, while the TCRdb copy is restricted to in-frame clones and leaves out a portion. Altogether about 19,000 clones are present, roughly 77% being singletons, with the ten largest covering 20%. Findings of the study overall: Newly diagnosed and completely responding patients shared comparable baseline diversity.

This receptor was obtained from a human donor with classical Hodgkin lymphoma. Specimen: peripheral blood mononuclear cells (PBMCs), collected before the fourth cycle of nivolumab.

CDR3: CATSRYPGGFEEDTQYF. In DNA, the CDR3 is TGTGCCACCAGCAGATACCCGGGGGGTTTTGAGGAAGATACGCAGTATTTT. The V call is TRBV15, the J call TRBJ2-3; 7 bases fit TRBD2. With 2 bases clipped from V and 5 bases from J, the junction kept 13 bases outside the gene matches. This CDR3 is 17 amino acids long. Germline V gene data show CDR1 as LNHNV and CDR2 as YYDKDF (reference sequence).